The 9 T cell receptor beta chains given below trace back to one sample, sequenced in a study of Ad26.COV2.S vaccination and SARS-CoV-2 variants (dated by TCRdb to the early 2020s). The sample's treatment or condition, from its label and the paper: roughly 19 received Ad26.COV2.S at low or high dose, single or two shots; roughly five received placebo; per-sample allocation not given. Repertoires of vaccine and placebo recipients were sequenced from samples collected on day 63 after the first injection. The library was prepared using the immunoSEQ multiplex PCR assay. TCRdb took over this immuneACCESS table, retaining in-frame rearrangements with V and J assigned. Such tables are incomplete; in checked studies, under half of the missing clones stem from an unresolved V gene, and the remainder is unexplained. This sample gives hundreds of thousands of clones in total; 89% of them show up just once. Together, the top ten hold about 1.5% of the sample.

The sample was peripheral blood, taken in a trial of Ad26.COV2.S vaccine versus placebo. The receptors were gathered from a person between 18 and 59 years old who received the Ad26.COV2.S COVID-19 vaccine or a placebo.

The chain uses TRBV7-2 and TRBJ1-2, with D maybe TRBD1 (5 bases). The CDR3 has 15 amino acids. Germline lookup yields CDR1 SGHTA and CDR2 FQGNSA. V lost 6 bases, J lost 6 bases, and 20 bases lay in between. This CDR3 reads CASSWAERRGHGYTF. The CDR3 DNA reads TGTGCCAGCAGTTGGGCCGAACGACGGGGCCATGGCTACACCTTC.

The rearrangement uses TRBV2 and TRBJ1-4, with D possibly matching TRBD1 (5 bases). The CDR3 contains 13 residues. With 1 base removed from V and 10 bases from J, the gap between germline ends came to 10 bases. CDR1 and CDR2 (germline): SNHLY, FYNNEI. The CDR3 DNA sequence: TGTGCCAGCAGTGAAGGCAGGGAACGAAAACTGTTTTTT. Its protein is CASSEGRERKLFF.

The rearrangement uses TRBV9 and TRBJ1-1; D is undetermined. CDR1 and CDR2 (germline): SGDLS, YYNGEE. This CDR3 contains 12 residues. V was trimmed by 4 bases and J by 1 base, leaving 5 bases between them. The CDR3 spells CASSPGNTEAFF. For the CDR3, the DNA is TGTGCCAGCAGCCCGGGGAACACTGAAGCTTTCTTT.

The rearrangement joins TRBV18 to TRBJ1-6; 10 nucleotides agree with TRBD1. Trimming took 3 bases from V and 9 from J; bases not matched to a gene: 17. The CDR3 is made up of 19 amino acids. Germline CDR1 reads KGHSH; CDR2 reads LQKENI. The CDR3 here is CASSPGTGDSFGSGSPLHF. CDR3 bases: TGTGCCAGCTCACCTGGGACAGGGGACTCCTTTGGTTCCGGTTCACCCCTCCACTTT. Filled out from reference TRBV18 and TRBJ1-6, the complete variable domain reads NAGVMQNPRHLVRRRGQEARLRCSPMKGHSHVYWYRQLPEEGLKFMVYLQKENIIDESGMPKERFSAEFPKEGPSILRIQQVVRGDSAAYFCASSPGTGDSFGSGSPLHFGNGTRLTVT.

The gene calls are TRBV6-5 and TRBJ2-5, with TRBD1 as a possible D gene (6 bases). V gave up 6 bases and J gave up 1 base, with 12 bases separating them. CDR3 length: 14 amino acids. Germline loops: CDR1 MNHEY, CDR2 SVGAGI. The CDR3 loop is CASSFGGAQETQYF. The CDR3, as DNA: TGTGCCAGCAGCTTTGGGGGCGCCCAAGAGACCCAGTACTTC.

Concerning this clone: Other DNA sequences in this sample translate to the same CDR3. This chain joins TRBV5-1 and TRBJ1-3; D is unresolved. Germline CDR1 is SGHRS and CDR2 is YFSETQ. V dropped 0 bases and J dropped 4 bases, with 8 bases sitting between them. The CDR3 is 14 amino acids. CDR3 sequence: CASSLGGPGNTIYF. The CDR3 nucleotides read TGCGCCAGCAGCTTGGGAGGCCCAGGAAACACCATATATTTT.

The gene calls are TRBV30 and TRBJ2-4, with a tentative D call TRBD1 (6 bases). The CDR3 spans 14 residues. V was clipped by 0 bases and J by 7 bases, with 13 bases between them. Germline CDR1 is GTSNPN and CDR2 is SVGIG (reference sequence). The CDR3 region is CAWSVGQGINIQYF. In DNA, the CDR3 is TGTGCCTGGAGTGTCGGGCAGGGGATTAACATTCAGTACTTC.

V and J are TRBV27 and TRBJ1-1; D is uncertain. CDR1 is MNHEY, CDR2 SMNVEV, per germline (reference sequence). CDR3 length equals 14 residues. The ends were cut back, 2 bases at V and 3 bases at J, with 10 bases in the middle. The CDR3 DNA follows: TGTGCCAGCAGTTTAATCGGGCGGGACACTGAAGCTTTCTTT. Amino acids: CASSLIGRDTEAFF.

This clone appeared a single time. This CDR3 reads CASSLVPLNTGNTIYF. CDR3 bases: TGTGCCAGCAGCTTAGTCCCACTGAACACTGGAAACACCATATATTTT. V usage is TRBV7-9 and J usage is TRBJ1-3; D is ambiguous. Germline CDR1 reads SEHNR; CDR2 reads FQNEAQ (reference sequence). V lost 1 base and J 2 bases, leaving 12 bases between the germline ends. The CDR3 contains 16 residues.